These 32 T cell receptor beta chains originate from one sample sequenced in a study of response to subunit inactivated influenza vaccine (dated by TCRdb to 2017 to 2018). The library was prepared using RT-PCR. Sequencing instrument: Illumina HiSeq 2500. The public sequencing data were trimmed at Q25 with fastp and processed into clonotypes with MiXCR by TCRdb, which kept only in-frame beta chains. Merged by CDR3 protein, the rows form single entries marked with the most common genes and DNA. For this sample there are roughly 670,000 distinct CDR3 sequences; around 13% appear just once. The top ten clonotypes cover 6% to 9.5% of the sample. The specimen was PBMCs from blood, collected 14 to 15 days before vaccination. The receptor set was obtained from a man aged 50 to 59 who received an inactivated influenza vaccine. Donor details come from another sample of the same person, matched by shared clones.

This clonotype was seen more than once but under ten times. This chain uses TRBV18 with TRBJ2-7; D remains ambiguous. Deletions cut 0 bases from V and 2 bases from J, with 5 bases between. The CDR3 has 13 residues. Germline-derived CDR1 and CDR2 are KGHSH and LQKENI. CDR3 amino acids: CASSPPQTYEQYF. CDR3 sequence (DNA): TGTGCCAGCTCACCACCACAAACCTACGAGCAGTACTTC.

This clonotype was detected ten times or more. CDR3 sequence (DNA): TGTGCCAGCAGACCGCCCGTTGGGGGTAGAACCACTGAAGCTTTCTTT. Translation gives CASRPPVGGRTTEAFF. J is TRBJ1-1 and V is TRBV12-3 or TRBV12-4; D may be TRBD1 (5 bases). V lost 6 bases and J lost 4, with 21 bases in between. The CDR3 is 16 residues long.

This clonotype was seen a few times. The J gene is TRBJ2-3, the V gene TRBV7-4; D call uncertain. This CDR3 contains 16 residues. V lost 6 bases to trimming and J lost 2 bases, with 18 bases between them. CDR1 SGHVT and CDR2 SQSDAQ come from the germline V gene. The CDR3 spells CASSTGPDWTTDTQYF. In nucleotides, the CDR3 is TGTGCCAGCAGTACGGGTCCCGACTGGACCACAGATACGCAGTATTTT.

In its sample, this clonotype was seen a few times. This chain joins TRBV11-2 and TRBJ2-5; a possible D gene is TRBD1 (6 bases). CDR1 and CDR2 from the germline V gene are SGHAT and FQNNGV. V was trimmed by 5 bases and J by 5 bases, leaving 21 bases between them. This CDR3 comprises 16 residues. In nucleotides, the CDR3 is TGTGCCAGCAGCCCAAGGCGGACAGCCGTGAGGGAGACCCAGTACTTC. Protein sequence: CASSPRRTAVRETQYF. Based on the CDR3 plus reference TRBV11-2 and TRBJ2-5, the full variable domain is EAGVAQSPRYKIIEKRQSVAFWCNPISGHATLYWYQQILGQGPKLLIQFQNNGVVDDSQLPKDRFSAERLKGVDSTLKIQPAKLEDSAVYLCASSPRRTAVRETQYFGPGTRLLVL.

This chain links TRBV3-1 with TRBJ2-2, with unresolved D. V lost 2 bases and J 4 bases, leaving 5 bases between the germline ends. The germline V gene has CDR1 LGHDT and CDR2 YNNKEL (reference sequence). The CDR3 totals 13 residues. The CDR3 region is CASSQFLTGELFF. The CDR3 DNA is TGTGCCAGCAGCCAATTTCTCACCGGGGAGCTGTTTTTT.

This clonotype has at least ten counts. Here the CDR3 reads CASSPIGTGDSNQPQHF. The CDR3 DNA sequence: TGTGCCAGCAGCCCTATAGGGACAGGTGATAGCAATCAGCCCCAGCATTTT. The chain uses TRBV7-9 and TRBJ1-5; 8 nucleotides line up with TRBD1. J gave up 0 bases and V 5 bases, and 9 bases lay outside the gene matches. CDR1 SEHNR and CDR2 FQNEAQ come from the germline V gene (reference sequence). This CDR3 contains 17 residues.

This sequence joins TRBV6-1 and TRBJ2-7; D could derive from TRBD1 or TRBD2 (5 bases each). The V end was cut by 6 bases, the J end by 3 bases, with 12 bases between. Germline CDR1 and CDR2: MNHNS and SASEGT. The CDR3 spans 13 residues. CDR3 region: CASRDGTVYEQYF. For the CDR3, the DNA is TGTGCCAGCAGGGACGGGACCGTCTACGAGCAGTACTTC.

This clonotype appeared many times. The rearrangement links TRBV12-3 or TRBV12-4 to TRBJ1-4, with D perhaps matching TRBD1 (5 bases). V was cut by 7 bases and J by 8 bases, with 17 bases left in between. This CDR3 has 14 residues. The CDR3 DNA reads TGTGCCAGCAAGGAGGCAGGGCCGAGAGAAAAACTGTTTTTT. Residues: CASKEAGPREKLFF.

This clonotype has ten or more counts. The rearrangement joins TRBV28 to TRBJ2-5; D might be TRBD1 (6 bases). There are 12 residues in the CDR3. V was shortened by 6 bases and J by 4 bases, with 9 bases between the two germline ends. Looked up from germline, CDR1 is MDHEN and CDR2 is SYDVKM. The CDR3 loop reads CASSSGVETQYF. In DNA form, the CDR3 reads TGTGCCAGCAGCTCAGGGGTAGAGACCCAGTACTTC.

This clonotype was counted only a few times. The chain links TRBV28 to TRBJ2-2, with TRBD2 matching over 10 bases. The CDR3 totals 15 residues. Trimming took 8 bases from V and 5 from J; bases not matched to a gene: 8. From germline, CDR1 is MDHEN and CDR2 SYDVKM. CDR3 bases: TGTGCCAGCCGGGGGAGCGGGAGGGAAACCGGGGAGCTGTTTTTT. Its protein product is CASRGSGRETGELFF.

This clonotype turned up a few times. The chain has TRBV5-1 and TRBJ1-1; D call uncertain. This CDR3 has 14 residues. The V end lost 5 bases, the J end lost 0 bases, and 11 bases lay between the germline ends. Germline assignment: CDR1 SGHRS and CDR2 YFSETQ. For the CDR3, the DNA is TGCGCCAGCAGGGGCGGACTAATGAACACTGAAGCTTTCTTT. It yields the protein CASRGGLMNTEAFF.

The chain recombines TRBV3-1 with TRBJ2-5; no firm D call. This CDR3 is 16 amino acids long. Germline V lookup: CDR1 LGHDT, CDR2 YNNKEL (reference sequence). V shed 1 base and J shed 5 bases, with 17 bases lying between them. This CDR3 reads CASSQGSVTVAETQYF. The CDR3 DNA sequence: TGTGCCAGCAGCCAAGGATCAGTTACGGTAGCCGAGACCCAGTACTTC.

This clonotype was seen only a few times. The chain employs TRBV5-1 and TRBJ1-6; 7 bases agree with TRBD1. CDR3 length: 14 residues. Trimming removed 2 bases from V and 8 bases from J; junction bases left unmatched: 4. CDR1 and CDR2 (germline): SGHRS, YFSETQ. The CDR3 DNA follows: TGCGCCAGCAGCTTAGGGACAGCGGATTCACCCCTCCACTTT. It translates to CASSLGTADSPLHF.

J is TRBJ2-2 and V is TRBV24-1; 7 positions agree with TRBD2. Trimming at V came to 2 bases and at J to 4 bases, leaving 3 bases not matched to a gene. Germline values: CDR1 KGHDR, CDR2 SFDVKD. This CDR3 contains 15 residues. Written as DNA, the CDR3 is TGTGCCACCAGTGATTGGTCGGGAGGCACCGGGGAGCTGTTTTTT. Amino acid sequence: CATSDWSGGTGELFF.

V usage is TRBV4-1 and J usage is TRBJ2-3; tentatively, D is TRBD2 (5 bases). Germline V lookup: CDR1 MGHRA, CDR2 YSYEKL. The CDR3 consists of 16 residues. V lost 1 base to trimming and J lost 0 bases, with 11 bases between them. The CDR3, as DNA: TGCGCCAGCAGCCAAGGGCGGGCGTACAGCACAGATACGCAGTATTTT. Amino acid sequence: CASSQGRAYSTDTQYF.

The chain has TRBV27 and TRBJ1-2; D is unclear. Germline CDR1 MNHEY, CDR2 SMNVEV (reference sequence). V lost 6 bases to trimming and J lost 3 bases, with 11 bases between them. The CDR3 has 13 residues. CDR3 region: CASSHRDYYGYTF. The DNA for the CDR3 is TGTGCCAGCAGCCATCGGGATTACTATGGCTACACCTTC.

This rearrangement joins TRBV24-1 to TRBJ2-1; D is possibly TRBD2 (5 bases). Germline CDR1 is KGHDR and CDR2 is SFDVKD. The CDR3 is 13 amino acids. V was clipped by 5 bases and J by 5 bases, with 9 bases between them. The CDR3 region is CATSGSGDNEQFF. The CDR3 DNA reads TGTGCCACCAGTGGCTCCGGGGACAATGAGCAGTTCTTC.

This clonotype was counted a few times. The genes are TRBV4-1 and TRBJ2-7; 8 positions match TRBD1. CDR3 length: 16 amino acids. Germline V gene lookup returns CDR1 MGHRA and CDR2 YSYEKL. With 3 bases clipped from V and 3 bases from J, the junction kept 10 bases outside the gene matches. The CDR3 DNA follows: TGCGCCAGCAGCCACGAGCCGGGACAGGAAATCTACGAGCAGTACTTC. It translates to CASSHEPGQEIYEQYF.

The rearrangement joins TRBV21-1 to TRBJ2-7; TRBD1, the D gene given by the table, was not confirmed from the DNA. TRBV21-1 is given as a pseudogene. CDR3 length: 13 residues. CDR3 in amino acids: CASSRCSPLEQYF. As DNA, the CDR3 is TGTGCCAGCAGCCGGTGTTCCCCCCTTGAGCAGTACTTC.

The V gene is TRBV12-3 or TRBV12-4, the J gene TRBJ2-3; TRBD1 agrees at 7 bases. The ends lost 6 bases at V and 2 bases at J; junction bases unmatched: 5. The CDR3 spans 14 residues. In DNA form, the CDR3 reads TGTGCCAGCAGGCCGACAGGGAACACAGATACGCAGTATTTT. Translating it yields CASRPTGNTDTQYF.

The chain joins TRBV4-2 to TRBJ2-3; 9 bases fit TRBD2. The CDR3 is 16 residues long. The J segment lost 2 bases and the V segment lost 3 bases, leaving 6 bases of the junction unmatched. Per the germline V gene, CDR1 is LGHNA and CDR2 is YNFKEQ. CDR3 nucleotides: TGTGCCAGCAGCCATCCCCTAGCGGGACCCACAGATACGCAGTATTTT. As protein: CASSHPLAGPTDTQYF.

This clonotype was counted between two and nine times. This chain links TRBV9 with TRBJ2-1, with 8 bases that match TRBD2. The CDR3 has 12 amino acids. V dropped 3 bases and J dropped 7; count of bases not matched to a gene: 0. Germline V gene sequence: CDR1 SGDLS, CDR2 YYNGEE. CDR3 sequence: CASSGLANEQFF. In nucleotides, the CDR3 is TGTGCCAGCAGCGGACTAGCGAATGAGCAGTTCTTC.

This clonotype was detected only a few times. The V gene is TRBV5-1, the J gene TRBJ2-5; D is ambiguous. Trimming cost V 0 bases and J 4 bases, with 10 bases left between them. The CDR3 has 14 amino acids. Germline CDR1 and CDR2: SGHRS and YFSETQ. In nucleotides, the CDR3 is TGCGCCAGCAGCTTGGAGCCCCCCCGAGAGACCCAGTACTTC. It codes for CASSLEPPRETQYF.

This clonotype has at least ten counts. This sequence joins TRBV24-1 and TRBJ2-1; 7 nucleotides match TRBD1. V trimming: 7 bases; J trimming: 4 bases; junction bases outside the gene matches: 3. This CDR3 has 13 amino acids. The germline V gene encodes CDR1 KGHDR and CDR2 SFDVKD. The CDR3 region is CATSRTGYNEQFF. The CDR3 bases are TGTGCCACCAGCCGGACAGGATACAATGAGCAGTTCTTC.

The chain uses TRBV6-2 or TRBV6-3 and TRBJ1-2, with 7 bases that match TRBD1. This CDR3 spans 18 amino acids. V lost 7 bases, J lost 0 bases, and 17 bases stayed unmatched. Germline CDR1 reads MNHEY; CDR2 reads SVGEGT. In DNA, the CDR3 is TGTGCCAGCACCCGGATTTTAGGGGGCCACTCCACTAACTATGGCTACACCTTC. Translation gives CASTRILGGHSTNYGYTF.

This clonotype was found a few times. CDR3 protein: CSARVGTGGNEQFF. In DNA form, the CDR3 reads TGCAGTGCTAGAGTGGGGACAGGGGGCAATGAGCAGTTCTTC. The chain couples TRBV20-1 to TRBJ2-1; 11 nucleotides match TRBD1. Per the germline V gene, CDR1 is DFQATT and CDR2 is SNEGSKA (reference sequence). This CDR3 region has 14 residues. The V segment lost 1 base and the J segment 6 bases; nucleotides outside the gene matches: 2.

This clonotype showed up many times. The chain employs TRBV5-1 and TRBJ2-7; D not resolved. Germline V gene sequence: CDR1 SGHRS, CDR2 YFSETQ. V was trimmed by 7 bases and J by 2 bases, leaving 13 bases between them. The CDR3 has 13 amino acids. DNA for the CDR3: TGCGCCAGCGGAGAGGACGATACCTACGAGCAGTACTTC. As protein: CASGEDDTYEQYF.

The chain carries TRBV15 and TRBJ2-1, with D perhaps matching TRBD2 (5 bases). The length of the CDR3 is 16 residues. V was trimmed by 2 bases and J by 0 bases, leaving 11 bases between them. Germline V gene sequence: CDR1 LNHNV, CDR2 YYDKDF (reference sequence). CDR3 sequence reads: CATSRPSGSSYNEQFF. The CDR3 nucleotides read TGTGCCACCAGCAGACCCTCGGGAAGCTCCTACAATGAGCAGTTCTTC.

This clonotype appeared a few times. V usage is TRBV19 and J usage is TRBJ2-7; D is uncertain. The CDR3 spans 13 residues. V lost 3 bases and J 3 bases, leaving 9 bases between the germline ends. Germline V gene data show CDR1 as LNHDA and CDR2 as SQIVND (reference sequence). In DNA form, the CDR3 reads TGTGCCAGTAGTATCGGCTGGGGCTACGAGCAGTACTTC. Translating gives CASSIGWGYEQYF.

This sequence joins TRBV9 and TRBJ2-2; 8 positions match TRBD2. Germline values: CDR1 SGDLS, CDR2 YYNGEE. Trimming at V came to 6 bases and at J to 6 bases, leaving 13 bases not matched to a gene. The CDR3 consists of 16 residues. CDR3 loop: CASKSGGARLAGELFF. DNA of the CDR3: TGTGCCAGCAAAAGCGGGGGTGCCAGGTTGGCCGGGGAGCTGTTTTTT.

This clonotype appeared a few times. Since no conserved phenylalanine or tryptophan closes the CDR3, a read error is the likely cause. This chain links TRBV28 with TRBJ2-2; D assignment may be TRBD1 or TRBD2 (5 bases each). CDR3 length: 15 residues. V gave up 5 bases and J gave up 0 bases, with 10 bases separating them. The germline gives CDR1 MDHEN, CDR2 SYDVKM. The CDR3 spells CASSPGTPNTGELFS. CDR3 DNA: TGTGCCAGCAGTCCCGGGACCCCGAACACCGGGGAGCTGTTTTCT.

There are a few counts of this clonotype. The chain couples TRBV20-1 to TRBJ1-5, with a possible D match to TRBD1 (6 bases). The CDR3 totals 13 residues. The V and J ends lost 6 bases and 4 bases respectively, with 13 bases between them. Germline loops: CDR1 DFQATT, CDR2 SNEGSKA (reference sequence). The CDR3 is CSAARGGNQPQHF. The DNA for the CDR3 is TGCAGTGCAGCTAGGGGGGGAAATCAGCCCCAGCATTTT.